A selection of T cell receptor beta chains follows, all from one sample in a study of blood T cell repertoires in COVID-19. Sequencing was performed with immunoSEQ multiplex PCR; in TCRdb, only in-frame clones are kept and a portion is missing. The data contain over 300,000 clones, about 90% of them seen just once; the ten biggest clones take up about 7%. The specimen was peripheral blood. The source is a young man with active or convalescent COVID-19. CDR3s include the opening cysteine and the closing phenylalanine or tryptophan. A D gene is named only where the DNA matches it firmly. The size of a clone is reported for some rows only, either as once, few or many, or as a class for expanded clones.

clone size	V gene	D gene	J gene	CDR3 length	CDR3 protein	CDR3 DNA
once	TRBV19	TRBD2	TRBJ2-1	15	CASSRTSGGLNEQFF	TGTGCCAGTAGTCGGACTAGCGGGGGTTTGAATGAGCAGTTCTTC
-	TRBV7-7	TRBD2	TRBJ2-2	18	CASSATTSGGLRTGELFF	TGTGCCAGCAGCGCGACGACTAGCGGGGGCCTACGCACCGGGGAGCTGTTTTTT
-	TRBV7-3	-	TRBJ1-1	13	CASSFTGTNEAFF	TGTGCCAGCAGCTTCACAGGGACGAACGAAGCTTTCTTT
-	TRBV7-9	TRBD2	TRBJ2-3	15	CASSPRKGGADTQYF	TGTGCCAGCAGCCCCAGAAAGGGAGGGGCAGATACGCAGTATTTT
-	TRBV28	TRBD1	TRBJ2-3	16	CASSLSDRESTDTQYF	TGTGCCAGCAGTTTATCGGACAGGGAGAGCACAGATACGCAGTATTTT
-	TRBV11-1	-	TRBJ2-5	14	CASSPGQLQETQYF	TGTGCCAGCAGCCCTGGACAGTTGCAAGAGACCCAGTACTTC
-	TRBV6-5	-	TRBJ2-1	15	CASSAGTSSYNEQFF	TGTGCCAGCAGCGCAGGAACAAGCTCCTACAATGAGCAGTTCTTC
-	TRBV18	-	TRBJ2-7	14	CASSPGLWDFEQYF	TGTGCCAGCTCACCAGGTCTCTGGGACTTCGAGCAGTACTTC
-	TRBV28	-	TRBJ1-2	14	CASSPAQGPYGYTF	TGTGCCAGCAGTCCCGCTCAGGGCCCCTATGGCTACACCTTC
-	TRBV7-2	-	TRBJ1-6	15	CASSLLGQNVSPLHF	TGTGCCAGCAGCTTATTGGGGCAGAACGTTTCACCCCTCCACTTT
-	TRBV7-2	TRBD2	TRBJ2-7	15	CASSLGTSEYYEQYF	TGTGCCAGCAGCTTAGGGACTAGCGAGTACTACGAGCAGTACTTC
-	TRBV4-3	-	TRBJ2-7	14	CASSQGTVSYEQYF	TGCGCCAGCAGCCAAGGGACAGTTTCCTACGAGCAGTACTTC
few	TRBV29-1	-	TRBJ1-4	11	CSVIVLEKLFF	TGCAGCGTCATAGTATTGGAAAAACTGTTTTTT
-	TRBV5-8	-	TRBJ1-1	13	CASGGYGNTEAFF	TGTGCCAGCGGAGGGTATGGGAACACTGAAGCTTTCTTT
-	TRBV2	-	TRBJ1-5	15	CASTLGSGDHQPQHF	TGTGCCAGCACGCTTGGCTCAGGGGATCATCAGCCCCAGCATTTT
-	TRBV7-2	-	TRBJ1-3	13	CANSPRSGNTIYF	TGTGCCAACTCTCCCCGCTCTGGAAACACCATATATTTT
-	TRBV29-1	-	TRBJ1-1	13	CSAGGGPNTEAFF	TGCAGCGCTGGCGGGGGCCCTAACACTGAAGCTTTCTTT
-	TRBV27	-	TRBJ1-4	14	CASSPRQVAEKLFF	TGTGCCAGCAGTCCTCGACAGGTAGCGGAAAAACTGTTTTTT
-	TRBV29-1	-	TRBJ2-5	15	CSVDFRRTPLETQYF	TGCAGCGTTGATTTTCGGAGGACCCCGTTAGAGACCCAGTACTTC
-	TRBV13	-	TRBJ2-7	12	CASSPLPYEQYF	TGTGCCAGCAGCCCCCTCCCCTACGAGCAGTACTTC
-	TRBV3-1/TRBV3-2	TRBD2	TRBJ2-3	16	CASSRSGRAITDTQYF	TGTGCCAGCAGCCGGAGCGGGAGGGCCATTACAGATACGCAGTATTTT
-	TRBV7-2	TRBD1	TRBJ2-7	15	CASRRRDRVSGEQYF	TGTGCCAGCAGGCGCCGGGACAGGGTCTCGGGCGAGCAGTACTTC
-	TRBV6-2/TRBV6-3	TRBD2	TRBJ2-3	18	CASSSGLAGGPSTDTQYF	TGTGCCAGCAGCTCGGGACTAGCGGGGGGCCCGAGCACAGATACGCAGTATTTT
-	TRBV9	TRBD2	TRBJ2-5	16	CASSKTGLAGIETQYF	TGTGCCAGCAGCAAAACGGGACTAGCGGGGATTGAGACCCAGTACTTC
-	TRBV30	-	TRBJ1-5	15	CAWSPKGLRNQPQHF	TGTGCCTGGAGTCCCAAGGGACTGAGGAATCAGCCCCAGCATTTT
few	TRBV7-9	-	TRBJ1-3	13	CASSVGAGNTIYF	TGTGCCAGCAGCGTGGGGGCGGGAAACACCATATATTTT
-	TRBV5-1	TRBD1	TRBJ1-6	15	CASSSGDSLNSPLHF	TGCGCCAGCAGCTCCGGGGACAGTCTAAATTCACCCCTCCACTTT
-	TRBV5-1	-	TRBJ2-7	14	CASNSGRSSYEQYF	TGCGCCAGCAACTCGGGTAGGAGCTCCTACGAGCAGTACTTC
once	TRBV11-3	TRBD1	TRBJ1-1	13	CASSWGQHTEAFF	TGTGCCAGCAGCTGGGGACAGCACACTGAAGCTTTCTTT